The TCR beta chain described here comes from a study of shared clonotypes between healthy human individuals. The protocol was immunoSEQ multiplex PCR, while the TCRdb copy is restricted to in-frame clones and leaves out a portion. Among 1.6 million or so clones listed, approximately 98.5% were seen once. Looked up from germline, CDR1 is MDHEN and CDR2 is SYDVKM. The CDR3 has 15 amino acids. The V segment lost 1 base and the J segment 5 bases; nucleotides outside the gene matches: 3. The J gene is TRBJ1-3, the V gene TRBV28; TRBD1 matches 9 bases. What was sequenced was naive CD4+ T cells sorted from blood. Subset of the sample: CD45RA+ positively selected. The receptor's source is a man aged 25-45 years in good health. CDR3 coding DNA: TGTGCCAGCAGTTTATTACAGGGGGCTCGAAACACCATATATTTT. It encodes CASSLLQGARNTIYF.